This T cell receptor (beta chain) was identified in a study of cytomegalovirus exposure and HLA in healthy donors (dated by TCRdb to about 2017). Background for the entire study: The roughly 650 repertoires of the first cohort and the 95 to 150 validation repertoires were produced on the same platform, according to a later analysis. The study aimed to test whether signatures of past pathogen exposure could be identified by cataloging public T cell receptors. Besides the first cohort of roughly 660 subjects, a separate validation cohort made up of 120 or so different subjects was used. To predict cytomegalovirus infection status, the study combined high-throughput TCR immunosequencing, statistical association of individual TCRs with disease status, and machine learning.

Its CDR3 holds 14 amino acids, cysteine through phenylalanine. Only CDR3 DNA remains: 42 bases, in frame from the first base. V ends up 4 bases short and J 9 bases short, with an unmatched junction base count of 7. Looking up the germline V gene (reference sequence) yields CDR1 LNHDA and CDR2 SQIVND. As concerns this clone: No cognate antigen has been identified for it. There are no base qualities to consult, and no much larger clone falls within one base.

Summary of the overall study and its limitations: The validation cohort had no HLA typing available for a later analysis, so co-occurrence within that cohort was assessed over all 130 or so repertoires. According to the authors, the approach could potentially be generalized to other disease states and immunological phenotypes. Most TCR sequences were seen in very few donors, while some public TCRs were found in many individuals. A later analysis found that TCRs clustered in the first cohort also tended to co-occur in the approximately 120 validation repertoires, with more than 90% of cluster scores above 0. The classifier was reported to diagnose cytomegalovirus status with high specificity and sensitivity in both the original and validation cohorts. A few of the identified cytomegalovirus-associated TCR beta chains were confirmed in vitro to be specific for cytomegalovirus antigens. The study gave a list of roughly 150 TCR beta chains associated with cytomegalovirus.

The donors belonged to the validation cohort of over a hundred subjects, which was separate from the roughly 700-subject first cohort. The protocol used for the library was the immunoSEQ multiplex PCR assay. The authors' analysis ran thus. To diagnose cytomegalovirus status from the catalog of TCR beta chain sequences, a statistical classification framework was built. In TCRdb, the immuneACCESS table is reduced to in-frame sequences with V and J assigned. These tables do not hold every clone; where another copy was compared, an unresolved V gene accounts for under half, and the others remain unexplained. The D gene and trimming were derived from the DNA, and the V and J assignments and clone size from that table. This sample comprises about 160,000 clones, 85% of them detected only once. The ten biggest clones cover 2% to 2.5% of the sample.

Source material: PBMCs. Recombination joined TRBV19 with TRBJ2-1; 9 bases in the middle match TRBD2. This receptor was taken from a man aged 25 to 45 in good health and CMV-seropositive. This receptor carries the CDR3 CASSTGGGAVEQFF. The nucleotides are TGTGCCAGTAGTACCGGCGGGGGGGCGGTTGAGCAGTTCTTC.